This T cell receptor (beta chain) was retrieved from a study of blood T cell repertoires in COVID-19. Study details: The study drew acute and convalescent COVID-19 samples from the United States, Italy and Spain.

Per the study methods: Reference gene primer amplification gave nucleated cell count estimates. Some clones are missing from TCRdb's copy, which holds only in-frame ones; the method was immunoSEQ multiplex PCR. From that table come the V and J calls and clone size; the DNA was used to work out D and trimming. The sample contains more than 110,000 clones, 65% to 85% of which appear only once. V trimming: 5 bases; J trimming: 7 bases; junction bases outside the gene matches: 12. The CDR3 has 16 amino acids. In germline, CDR1 is SGHTA, CDR2 FQGNSA. The V and J genes are TRBV7-2 and TRBJ2-1, with 9 bases matching TRBD1. This TCR was sampled from a woman aged 60-75 years with acute or convalescent COVID-19. Sample: peripheral blood. CDR3 nucleotides: TGTGCCAGCAGCCACGGACAGGGGAAGGGGGATAATGAGCAGTTCTTC. Its protein is CASSHGQGKGDNEQFF.